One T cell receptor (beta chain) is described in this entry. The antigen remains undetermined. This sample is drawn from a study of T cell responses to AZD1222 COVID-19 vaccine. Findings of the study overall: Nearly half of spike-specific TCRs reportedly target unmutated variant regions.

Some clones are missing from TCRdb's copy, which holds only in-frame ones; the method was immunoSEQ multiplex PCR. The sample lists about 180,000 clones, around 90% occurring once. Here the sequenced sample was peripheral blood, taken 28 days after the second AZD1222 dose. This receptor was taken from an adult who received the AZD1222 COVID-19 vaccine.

The CDR3 DNA follows: TGTGCCAGCAGCCCAATGGCGGGGGGGCACTTTGAGCAGTTCTTC. Translation gives CASSPMAGGHFEQFF. The chain joins TRBV7-3 to TRBJ2-1; 9 nucleotides align to TRBD2. Unmatched junction bases numbered 11, after V lost 5 bases and J lost 9 bases. CDR1 SGHTA and CDR2 FQGTGA come from the germline V gene. This CDR3 spans 15 amino acids.